The 28 T cell receptor beta chains listed next were all sequenced from one sample in a study of T cell responses to AZD1222 COVID-19 vaccine. Profiled with immunoSEQ multiplex PCR; TCRdb holds only in-frame clones, not every one. The sample holds 95,000 to 150,000 clones, more than 70% seen once. Sequenced here: peripheral blood, sampled on day 0 of AZD1222 vaccination. Receptor source: an adult in good health.

Comments on this clone: One end of the junction does not line up with germline, which may come from a read error. The chain is built from TRBV7-7 and TRBJ2-5, with 10 bases identical to TRBD2. The CDR3 has 15 residues. Germline V gene lookup returns CDR1 SSHAT and CDR2 FNYEAQ (reference sequence). CDR3 in amino acids: CASSPSGGAVETQYF. CDR3 in DNA: TGTGCTAGCAGCCCCAGCGGGGGGGCGGTTGAGACCCAGTACTTC.

V usage is TRBV20-1 and J usage is TRBJ1-2, with D perhaps TRBD1 (5 bases). The CDR3 covers 11 residues. V lost 1 base, J lost 12 bases, and 12 bases lay in between. Germline lookup yields CDR1 DFQATT and CDR2 SNEGSKA (reference sequence). DNA for the CDR3: TGCAGTGCTAGAGGAAATGTGGGGGACACCTTC. Translating it yields CSARGNVGDTF.

This rearrangement joins TRBV27 to TRBJ1-5; D ambiguous. Trimming removed 0 bases at V and 7 bases at J, with 7 bases between. CDR1 and CDR2 from the germline V gene are MNHEY and SMNVEV (reference sequence). CDR3 length equals 13 residues. CDR3 sequence reads: CASSLSEVQPQHF. The DNA for the CDR3 is TGTGCCAGCAGTTTATCGGAAGTCCAGCCCCAGCATTTT.

The chain joins TRBV9 to TRBJ1-5; 9 bases match TRBD1. Trimming cost V 0 bases and J 0 bases; bases outside gene matches: 4. CDR1 and CDR2 (germline): SGDLS, YYNGEE. This CDR3 contains 17 residues. CDR3 region: CASSVDRGPYSNQPQHF. The CDR3 DNA reads TGTGCCAGCAGCGTAGACAGGGGGCCCTATAGCAATCAGCCCCAGCATTTT.

The CDR3 reads CASSAGGALGPIRAFF. The CDR3 DNA reads as TGTGCCAGCAGCGCTGGGGGCGCTTTGGGCCCAATTCGAGCTTTCTTT. The rearrangement links TRBV7-9 to TRBJ1-1; TRBD1 might be the D (6 bases). V was clipped by 5 bases and J by 10 bases, with 26 bases between them. This CDR3 is built from 16 residues. Per germline, CDR1 SEHNR and CDR2 FQNEAQ (reference sequence).

V gene TRBV4-2 combines with J gene TRBJ2-3, with D unclear. This CDR3 has 14 amino acids. CDR1 and CDR2 (germline): LGHNA, YNFKEQ. The germline V and J ends were trimmed by 5 bases and 1 base, with 10 bases remaining between them. The CDR3: CASSEGSGTDTQYF. The CDR3 DNA reads as TGTGCCAGCAGCGAAGGGTCGGGCACAGATACGCAGTATTTT.

The J gene is TRBJ1-2, the V gene TRBV24-1; 8 nucleotides align to TRBD1. CDR1 KGHDR and CDR2 SFDVKD come from the germline V gene. V was pared by 7 bases and J by 7 bases, with 10 bases of the junction left unmatched. This CDR3 is built from 14 residues. CDR3 in amino acids: CATSDLTGAGGYTF. In DNA form, the CDR3 reads TGTGCCACCAGCGACCTGACAGGGGCTGGTGGCTACACCTTC.

The chain joins TRBV27 to TRBJ1-5; D uncertain. CDR1 is MNHEY, CDR2 SMNVEV, per germline (reference sequence). The V and J ends lost 2 bases and 5 bases respectively, with 13 bases between them. CDR3 length equals 15 residues. DNA of the CDR3: TGTGCCAGCAGTTTAGAGGGAACGGCATATCAGCCCCAGCATTTT. This translates into CASSLEGTAYQPQHF.

The chain carries TRBV7-9 and TRBJ1-6; 10 bases map to TRBD1. CDR3 length equals 15 residues. Germline lookup yields CDR1 SEHNR and CDR2 FQNEAQ (reference sequence). The V gene end was trimmed by 4 bases and the J gene end by 14 bases; junction bases not matched to a gene: 11. The CDR3 region has the DNA TGTGCCAGCAGCTCGGGGTGGGACAGGGGAAGGTCCCTCCACTTT. Its protein is CASSSGWDRGRSLHF.

The gene calls are TRBV9 and TRBJ2-3; 8 positions match TRBD2. The J segment lost 4 bases and the V segment lost 4 bases, leaving 11 bases of the junction unmatched. CDR3 size: 16 residues. From germline, CDR1 is SGDLS and CDR2 YYNGEE. CDR3 sequence reads: CASSSRGSGVPDTQYF. The CDR3, as DNA: TGTGCCAGCAGCTCCCGGGGTAGCGGGGTCCCAGATACGCAGTATTTT.

This clone was recorded a few times. This chain joins TRBV6-6 and TRBJ2-1, with D unclear. Germline loops: CDR1 MNHNY, CDR2 SVGAGI (reference sequence). The CDR3 has 14 amino acids. V was cut by 6 bases and J by 10 bases, with 19 bases left in between. The CDR3 loop is CASSRLPRRPEQFF. The CDR3 DNA reads as TGTGCCAGCAGCCGACTCCCCCGGCGGCCGGAGCAGTTCTTC.

Worth noting for this clone: The identical CDR3 is also encoded by other nucleotide sequences in the sample. The V call is TRBV3-1 (or the pseudogene TRBV3-2), the J call TRBJ2-1; unclear D gene. Germline V gene data show CDR1 as LGHDT and CDR2 as YNNKEL (reference sequence). Trimming removed 1 base at V and 6 bases at J, with 1 base between. CDR3 length: 11 amino acids. The CDR3 region has the DNA TGTGCCAGCAGCCAAGGCAATGAGCAGTTCTTC. Translated: CASSQGNEQFF.

V usage is TRBV4-1 and J usage is TRBJ2-7, with D possibly TRBD2 on 5 matching bases. The V gene's germline CDR1 is MGHRA and CDR2 YSYEKL. The V end was cut by 1 base, the J end by 2 bases, with 12 bases between. This CDR3 spans 15 amino acids. The DNA for the CDR3 is TGCGCCAGCAGCCAAGCTCGGGGTGTGCCCTACGAGCAGTACTTC. This sequence encodes CASSQARGVPYEQYF.

The chain links TRBV30 to TRBJ2-5; the D gene could be TRBD1 or TRBD2 (7 bases each). CDR1 and CDR2 (germline): GTSNPN, SVGIG (reference sequence). The CDR3 spans 13 residues. Trimming stripped 0 bases from V and 7 bases from J, with 12 bases between. CDR3 in DNA: TGTGCCTGGAGTGTAGACAGGGAGGGGACCCAGTACTTC. Its protein product is CAWSVDREGTQYF.

V gene TRBV7-9 combines with J gene TRBJ2-1; no clear D. Germline CDR1 reads SEHNR; CDR2 reads FQNEAQ (reference sequence). V shed 5 bases and J shed 5 bases, with 4 bases lying between them. The CDR3 totals 11 residues. The CDR3 sequence: CASSLHNEQFF. CDR3 in DNA: TGTGCCAGCAGCCTCCACAATGAGCAGTTCTTC.

This chain joins TRBV27 and TRBJ1-3; D is perhaps TRBD1 (6 bases). V lost 8 bases to trimming and J lost 7 bases, with 15 bases between them. The germline gives CDR1 MNHEY, CDR2 SMNVEV (reference sequence). The CDR3 is 13 residues long. The CDR3: CASRPGGFNTIYF. The CDR3 bases are TGTGCCAGCCGCCCGGGGGGCTTCAACACCATATATTTT.

J is TRBJ1-2 and V is TRBV6-1; D call uncertain. CDR3 length equals 12 residues. Between the trimmed V and J ends, which lost 2 bases and 7 bases, there was a span of 8 bases. In germline, CDR1 is MNHNS, CDR2 SASEGT. CDR3 amino acids: CASSEKSGGYTF. Here the CDR3 DNA reads TGTGCCAGCAGTGAAAAGTCGGGTGGCTACACCTTC.

CDR3 in amino acids: CASSLYTDSNQPQHF. The CDR3 DNA reads as TGTGCCAGCTCATTATATACTGATAGCAATCAGCCCCAGCATTTT. The chain employs TRBV18 and TRBJ1-5; D is undetermined. Germline values: CDR1 KGHSH, CDR2 LQKENI. This CDR3 comprises 15 residues. Trimming removed 5 bases at V and 0 bases at J, with 11 bases between. Full variable domain (remainder filled in from reference TRBV18 and TRBJ1-5): NAGVMQNPRHLVRRRGQEARLRCSPMKGHSHVYWYRQLPEEGLKFMVYLQKENIIDESGMPKERFSAEFPKEGPSILRIQQVVRGDSAAYFCASSLYTDSNQPQHFGDGTRLSIL.

The chain employs TRBV29-1 and TRBJ2-1; 12 bases line up with TRBD2. Germline values: CDR1 SQVTM, CDR2 ANQGSEA. The junction had 13 bases not matched to a gene; V was cut back by 1 base and J by 9 bases. This CDR3 has 17 amino acids. CDR3 in amino acids: CSVEGLAGGRLTGEQFF. The CDR3 DNA reads TGCAGCGTTGAAGGCCTAGCGGGGGGGCGGTTAACAGGTGAGCAGTTCTTC.

The CDR3 loop reads CASSRADIGSGANVLTF. The DNA for the CDR3 is TGCGCCAGCAGCCGGGCGGACATCGGCTCTGGGGCCAACGTCCTGACTTTC. The V call is TRBV5-1, the J call TRBJ2-6; the D gene is possibly TRBD1 (5 bases). Germline V gene sequence: CDR1 SGHRS, CDR2 YFSETQ. CDR3 length: 17 residues. Trimming removed 4 bases at V and 0 bases at J, with 14 bases between.

The V gene is TRBV28, the J gene TRBJ1-4; no definite D call. CDR1 and CDR2 from the germline V gene are MDHEN and SYDVKM. The CDR3 sequence is 15 residues long. V was clipped by 2 bases and J by 3 bases, with 10 bases between them. As DNA, the CDR3 is TGTGCCAGCAGTTTAGGGTCCGTTTCTAATGAAAAACTGTTTTTT. It specifies CASSLGSVSNEKLFF.

V and J are TRBV7-2 and TRBJ1-5; D may be TRBD1 (5 bases). The CDR3 sequence is 16 residues long. Trimming pared 5 bases from V and 6 bases from J, leaving 20 bases between. Germline CDR1 SGHTA, CDR2 FQGNSA. For the CDR3, the DNA is TGTGCCAGCAGCAAAGACTTTGGGGGATGGGCTCAGCCCCAGCATTTT. Protein: CASSKDFGGWAQPQHF.

The chain carries TRBV19 and TRBJ2-4; 12 bases align to TRBD2. The CDR3 contains 17 residues. V trimming: 6 bases; J trimming: 1 base; junction bases outside the gene matches: 7. Germline lookup yields CDR1 LNHDA and CDR2 SQIVND (reference sequence). DNA of the CDR3: TGTGCCAGTAGCCCTAGCGGGGGGGCCGAGGCCAAAAACATTCAGTACTTC. It is translated as CASSPSGGAEAKNIQYF. The variable domain in full, with the rest retrieved from reference TRBV19 and TRBJ2-4, is DGGITQSPKYLFRKEGQNVTLSCEQNLNHDAMYWYRQDPGQGLRLIYYSQIVNDFQKGDIAEGYSVSREKKESFPLTVTSAQKNPTAFYLCASSPSGGAEAKNIQYFGAGTRLSVL.

The chain uses TRBV24-1 and TRBJ2-3; 9 bases align to TRBD2. CDR3 length: 14 amino acids. The V gene's germline CDR1 is KGHDR and CDR2 SFDVKD. V was clipped by 4 bases and J by 6 bases; unmatched bases: 4. CDR3 nucleotide sequence: TGTGCCACCAGTGAGTGGACTAGCGAGGATACGCAGTATTTT. Translated, it gives CATSEWTSEDTQYF.

CDR3 amino acids: CASSLNNEQFF. Here the CDR3 DNA reads TGTGCCAGCAGCTTAAACAATGAGCAGTTCTTC. J is TRBJ2-1 and V is TRBV11-2; D remains unclear. The CDR3 covers 11 residues. V lost 2 bases and J 5 bases, leaving 1 base between the germline ends. The germline gives CDR1 SGHAT, CDR2 FQNNGV.

The chain has TRBV30 and TRBJ1-4; 8 bases agree with TRBD1. The V and J ends lost 4 bases and 7 bases, in that order; junction bases with no gene match: 2. The CDR3 is 12 residues long. Germline CDR1 reads GTSNPN; CDR2 reads SVGIG (reference sequence). The DNA of the CDR3 is TGTGCCTGGACAGGGGGCCGTGAAAAACTGTTTTTT. Translating gives CAWTGGREKLFF.

The chain is built from TRBV28 and TRBJ1-1; 7 bases are a match to TRBD1. This CDR3 contains 13 residues. From germline, CDR1 is MDHEN and CDR2 SYDVKM. J gave up 5 bases and V 7 bases, and 7 bases lay outside the gene matches. CDR3 DNA sequence: TGTGCCAGCATTAAGGGGGCCAGGACTGAAGCTTTCTTT. Protein product: CASIKGARTEAFF.

The chain recombines TRBV5-1 with TRBJ2-1; D unclear. Germline loops: CDR1 SGHRS, CDR2 YFSETQ. V gave up 3 bases and J gave up 8 bases, with 12 bases separating them. The CDR3 is made up of 13 amino acids. The chain's CDR3 is CASSWLSRDEQFF. The CDR3 coding sequence is TGCGCCAGCAGCTGGCTCTCCAGAGATGAGCAGTTCTTC.